This T cell receptor beta chain comes out of a study of blood T cell repertoires in COVID-19. This clone appeared once. The V and J ends lost 4 bases and 10 bases, in that order; junction bases with no gene match: 10. The CDR3 length is 15 residues. The germline gives CDR1 MGHRA, CDR2 YSYEKL. The table came from immunoSEQ multiplex PCR; TCRdb's copy has only in-frame clones and leaves some out. The table has roughly 100,000 clones, about 90% seen once. The chain uses TRBV4-1 and TRBJ2-3, with TRBD2 matching over 11 bases. The specimen was peripheral blood. This clonotype originated in a woman between 45 and 60 years old with COVID-19, enrolled during active disease. The CDR3 nucleotides are TGCGCCAGCAGCCCACTAGCGGGGGATCCTAAGGCGCAGTATTTT. Its translation is CASSPLAGDPKAQYF.